This T cell receptor beta chain was sequenced in a study of blood T cell dynamics during melanoma immunotherapy. The assay was immunoSEQ multiplex PCR, and TCRdb's table has in-frame clones only and misses some. The sample carries roughly 16,000 clones, less than 95% recorded once. The CDR3 length is 14 residues. Per the germline V gene, CDR1 is MDHEN and CDR2 is SYDVKM. V was clipped by 6 bases and J by 4 bases; unmatched bases: 9. The sample's time point: week 3, after first cycle of checkpoint inhibitor. Blood was drawn before treatment and at week 3 after checkpoint blockade. Response was assessed by RECIST 1.1 at 12 weeks, except a couple of rapid progressors.

The receptor was isolated from a human donor with melanoma. The sequences come from effector memory CD8+ T cells from blood, collected from a patient treated with checkpoint blockade. The chain couples TRBV28 to TRBJ2-7; 7 nucleotides align to TRBD1. CDR3 coding DNA: TGTGCCAGCAGGGCCGACAGGGCAGAGTACGAGCAGTACTTC. Residues: CASRADRAEYEQYF.